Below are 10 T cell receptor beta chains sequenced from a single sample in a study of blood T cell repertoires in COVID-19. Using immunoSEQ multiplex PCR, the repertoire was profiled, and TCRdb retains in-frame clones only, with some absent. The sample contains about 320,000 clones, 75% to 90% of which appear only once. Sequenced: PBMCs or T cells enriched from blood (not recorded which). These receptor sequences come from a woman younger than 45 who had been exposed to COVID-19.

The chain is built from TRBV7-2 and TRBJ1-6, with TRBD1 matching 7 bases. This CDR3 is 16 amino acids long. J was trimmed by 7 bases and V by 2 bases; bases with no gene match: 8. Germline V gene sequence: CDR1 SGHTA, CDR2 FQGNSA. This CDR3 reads CASSLWTGPLNSPLHF. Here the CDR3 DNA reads TGTGCCAGCAGCTTATGGACAGGCCCTCTGAATTCACCCCTCCACTTT. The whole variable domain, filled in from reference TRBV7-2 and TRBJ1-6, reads GAGVSQSPSNKVTEKGKDVELRCDPISGHTALYWYRQSLGQGLEFLIYFQGNSAPDKSGLPSDRFSAERTGGSVSTLTIQRTQQEDSAVYLCASSLWTGPLNSPLHFGNGTRLTVT.

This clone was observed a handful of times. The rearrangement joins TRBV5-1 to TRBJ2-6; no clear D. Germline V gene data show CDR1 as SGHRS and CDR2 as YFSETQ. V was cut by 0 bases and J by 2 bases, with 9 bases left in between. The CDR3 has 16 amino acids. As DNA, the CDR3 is TGCGCCAGCAGCTTGGTGGTGGGCCCTGGGGCCAACGTCCTGACTTTC. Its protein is CASSLVVGPGANVLTF.

CDR3 in DNA: TGTGCCAGCAGCTTCGGGGGAGTACCAATGATTGAGCAGTTCTTC. This sequence encodes CASSFGGVPMIEQFF. V usage is TRBV11-1 and J usage is TRBJ2-1; D may be TRBD2 (6 bases). The CDR3 extends over 15 amino acids. Trimming took off 3 bases at V and 9 bases at J, with 18 bases between the two ends. CDR1 is SGHAT and CDR2 is FQDESV in the germline V gene (reference sequence). The full variable domain, its missing parts supplied by reference TRBV11-1 and TRBJ2-1, is EAEVAQSPRYKITEKSQAVAFWCDPISGHATLYWYRQILGQGPELLVQFQDESVVDDSQLPKDRFSAERLKGVDSTLKIQPAELGDSAMYLCASSFGGVPMIEQFFGPGTRLTVL.

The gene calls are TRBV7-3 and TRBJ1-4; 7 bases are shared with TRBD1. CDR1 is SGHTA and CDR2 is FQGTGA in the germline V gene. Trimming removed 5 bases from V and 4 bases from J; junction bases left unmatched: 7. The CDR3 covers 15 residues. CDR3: CASSETGFGNEKLFF. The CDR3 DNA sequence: TGTGCCAGCAGCGAGACAGGGTTCGGTAATGAAAAACTGTTTTTT.

The CDR3 nucleotides are TGTGCCAGCAGCATCGACAGGGGGCCCTACGAGCAGTACTTC. It codes for CASSIDRGPYEQYF. The rearrangement links TRBV7-3 to TRBJ2-7, with 10 bases lining up with TRBD1. CDR1 and CDR2 from the germline V gene are SGHTA and FQGTGA. Losses at the gene ends were 5 bases for V and 2 bases for J; bases not matched to a gene: 3. This CDR3 is 14 amino acids long.

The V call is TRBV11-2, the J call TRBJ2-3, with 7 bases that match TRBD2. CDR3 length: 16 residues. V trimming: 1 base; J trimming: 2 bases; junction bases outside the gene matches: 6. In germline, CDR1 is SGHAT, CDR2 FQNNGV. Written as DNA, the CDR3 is TGTGCCAGCAGCTTAGTAGGCGGGGGAAACACAGATACGCAGTATTTT. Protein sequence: CASSLVGGGNTDTQYF.

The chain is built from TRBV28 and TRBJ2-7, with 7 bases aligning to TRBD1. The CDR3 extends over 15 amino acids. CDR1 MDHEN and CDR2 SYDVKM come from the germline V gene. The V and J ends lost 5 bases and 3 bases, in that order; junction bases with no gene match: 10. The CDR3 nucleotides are TGTGCCAGCAGTGACCCGGGACAGCTCCACTACGAGCAGTACTTC. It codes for CASSDPGQLHYEQYF.

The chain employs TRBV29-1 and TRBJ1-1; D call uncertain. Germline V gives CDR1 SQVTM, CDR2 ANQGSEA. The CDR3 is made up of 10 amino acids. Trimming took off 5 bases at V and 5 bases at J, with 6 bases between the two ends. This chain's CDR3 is CSVPGTEAFF. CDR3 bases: TGCAGCGTTCCGGGGACTGAAGCTTTCTTT.

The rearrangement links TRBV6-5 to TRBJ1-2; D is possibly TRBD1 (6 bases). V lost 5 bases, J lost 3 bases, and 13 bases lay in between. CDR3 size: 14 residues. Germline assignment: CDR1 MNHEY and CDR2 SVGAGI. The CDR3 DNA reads TGTGCCAGCAGTCCGGACAGCGTTCACTATGGCTACACCTTC. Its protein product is CASSPDSVHYGYTF.

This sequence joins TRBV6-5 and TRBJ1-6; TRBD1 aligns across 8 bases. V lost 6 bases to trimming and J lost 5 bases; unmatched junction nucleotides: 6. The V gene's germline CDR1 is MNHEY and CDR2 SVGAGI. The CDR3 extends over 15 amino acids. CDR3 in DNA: TGTGCCAGCAGCTCCCCGACAGGGGATAATTCACCCCTCCACTTT. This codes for CASSSPTGDNSPLHF.